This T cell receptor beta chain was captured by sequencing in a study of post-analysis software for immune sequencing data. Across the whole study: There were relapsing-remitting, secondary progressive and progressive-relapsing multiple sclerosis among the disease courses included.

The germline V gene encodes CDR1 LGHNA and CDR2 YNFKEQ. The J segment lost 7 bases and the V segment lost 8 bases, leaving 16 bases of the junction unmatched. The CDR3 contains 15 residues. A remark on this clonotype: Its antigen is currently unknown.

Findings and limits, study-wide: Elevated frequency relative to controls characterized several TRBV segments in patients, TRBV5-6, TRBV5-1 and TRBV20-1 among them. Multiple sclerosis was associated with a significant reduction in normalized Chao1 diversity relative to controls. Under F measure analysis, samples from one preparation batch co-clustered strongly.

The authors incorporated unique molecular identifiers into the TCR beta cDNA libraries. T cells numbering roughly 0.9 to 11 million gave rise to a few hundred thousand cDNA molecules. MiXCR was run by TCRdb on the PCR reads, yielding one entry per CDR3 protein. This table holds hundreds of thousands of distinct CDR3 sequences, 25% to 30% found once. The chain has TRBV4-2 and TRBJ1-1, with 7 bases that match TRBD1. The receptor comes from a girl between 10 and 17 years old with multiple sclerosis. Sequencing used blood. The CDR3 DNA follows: TGTGCCAGCGCCCAAGGAAAGGGGAGGGGGCGTGAAGCTTTCTTT. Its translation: CASAQGKGRGREAFF.